One T cell receptor (beta chain) is described in this entry. This sample is part of a study of OX40 agonist ivuxolimab in advanced cancers. Study summary: Ivuxolimab is a fully human IgG2 antibody that activates OX40 (CD134). Three individuals attained partial responses, comprising one hepatocellular carcinoma case and two cutaneous melanoma cases.

Sequencing used immunoSEQ multiplex PCR; TCRdb keeps in-frame clones, though not all of them. The sample consists of around 50,000 clones, 70% to 90% of them appearing once. Trimming took 5 bases from V and 5 from J, leaving 18 bases between them. The CDR3 extends over 16 amino acids. Germline V gene lookup returns CDR1 LNHDA and CDR2 SQIVND (reference sequence). With baseline, cycle 4 day 1, and cycle 7 day 1 as timepoints, blood was sampled. This receptor was identified in an adult with an advanced solid tumor such as melanoma, head and neck, liver or kidney cancer. V gene TRBV19 combines with J gene TRBJ2-2; TRBD1 or TRBD2 may be the D gene (5 bases each). Sequencing was performed on CD4+ or CD8+ T cells sorted from blood, taken in a trial of the OX40 agonist ivuxolimab. In nucleotides, the CDR3 is TGTGCCAGTAGTTCCCATAGAGGGGTAGAGACCGGGGAGCTGTTTTTT. It specifies CASSSHRGVETGELFF.